This T cell receptor beta chain was sequenced for a study of T cells in Graves' hyperthyroidism and ophthalmopathy. Patients affected by ophthalmopathy presented a Clinical Activity Score of at least 3, a NOSPECS grade of at least 4, and disease duration below 3 months. Uncontrolled infection, other autoimmune disease, pregnancy or lactation barred patients from enrollment. Findings and limits, study-wide: Ophthalmopathy was predicted by the model a median of roughly 6 months ahead of onset. Blood also carried most thyroid clonotypes expanded above 0.001.

To note about this clonotype: Its antigen is unknown.

Amplification yielded TCR beta CDR3 regions, with RNA transcripts as the source. TCR CDR3 underwent first-round RT-PCR with the HTBI primer set. Via MiXCR, TCRdb re-called the multiplex PCR reads, giving one row per CDR3 protein. The top ten hold 34% of the sample, which has hundreds of thousands of distinct CDR3 sequences, less than 25% seen once. The CDR3 runs to 19 residues. The V and J ends lost 4 bases and 1 base respectively, with 22 bases between them. The germline V gene encodes CDR1 SGHAT and CDR2 FQNNGV. The sequence came from a man aged 25-40 years with Graves' ophthalmopathy. The sample comprised blood. V gene TRBV11-2 combines with J gene TRBJ1-4; unclear D gene. CDR3 region: CASSSLGWAAGETNEKLFF. The CDR3 region has the DNA TGTGCCAGCAGCTCCCTCGGTTGGGCAGCTGGGGAAACTAATGAAAAACTGTTTTTT.